These 29 T cell receptor beta chains originate from one sample sequenced in a study of vaccination and CD4 T cells after COVID-19. These receptors' antigens are unknown. The Oncomine TCR Beta short-read assay was applied to DNA of cultured CD4+ T cells. MiXCR, applied by TCRdb to the PCR reads, yields one record per CDR3 protein. This table holds 20,000 to 25,000 distinct CDR3 sequences, 40% to 50% found once. Treatment given: roughly 10-day PBMC culture with coronavirus spike peptide pools or control peptides (ViraFEST assay). The sequencing used CD4+ T cells from blood, cultured in vitro, collected before SARS-CoV-2 vaccination. All receptors derive from a human donor who received a COVID-19 vaccine.

This clonotype turned up a few times. The chain has TRBV7-2 and TRBJ2-5, with D perhaps TRBD2 (6 bases). CDR1 and CDR2 from the germline V gene are SGHTA and FQGNSA. CDR3 size: 14 residues. Trimming shortened V by 8 bases and J by 2 bases, and 15 bases separated the two germline ends. CDR3 in amino acids: CASRKYGLQETQYF. In DNA form, the CDR3 reads TGTGCCAGCCGCAAGTATGGACTACAAGAGACCCAGTACTTC.

The genes are TRBV7-8 and TRBJ2-7, with TRBD2 matching 11 bases. With 5 bases clipped from V and 2 bases from J, the junction kept 2 bases outside the gene matches. CDR1 is SGHVS, CDR2 FQNEAQ, per germline. The CDR3 extends over 14 amino acids. The CDR3 protein is CASSETSGTYEQYF. The CDR3, as DNA: TGTGCCAGCAGCGAGACTAGCGGGACCTACGAGCAGTACTTC.

In this sample, this clonotype turned up once. The chain recombines TRBV12-3 or TRBV12-4 with TRBJ1-1; D perhaps matches TRBD1 (6 bases). The length of the CDR3 is 14 residues. Trimming took 10 bases from V and 1 from J, leaving 16 bases between them. The CDR3 region is CAIGQRTANTEAFF. CDR3 bases: TGTGCCATAGGACAGAGAACAGCGAACACTGAAGCTTTCTTT.

V gene TRBV15 combines with J gene TRBJ2-3, with D possibly TRBD2 on 7 matching bases. V was shortened by 6 bases and J by 5 bases, with 21 bases between the two germline ends. The CDR3 totals 16 residues. Germline CDR1 is LNHNV and CDR2 is YYDKDF (reference sequence). The CDR3 reads CATRTYLGGGVDTQYF. The CDR3 DNA sequence: TGTGCCACCAGGACATACTTAGGGGGGGGTGTAGATACGCAGTATTTT. The full variable domain, completed using reference TRBV15 and TRBJ2-3, is DAMVIQNPRYQVTQFGKPVTLSCSQTLNHNVMYWYQQKSSQAPKLLFHYYDKDFNNEADTPDNFQSRRPNTSFCFLDIRSPGLGDTAMYLCATRTYLGGGVDTQYFGPGTRLTVL.

The gene calls are TRBV19 and TRBJ1-5, with unresolved D. Trimming removed 7 bases from V and 7 bases from J, with 14 bases in between. This CDR3 region has 13 residues. CDR1 and CDR2 (germline): LNHDA, SQIVND (reference sequence). DNA for the CDR3: TGTGCCAGTACCCCTTTCGGCGGCCAGCCCCAGCATTTT. As protein: CASTPFGGQPQHF. The variable domain in full, with the rest retrieved from reference TRBV19 and TRBJ1-5, is DGGITQSPKYLFRKEGQNVTLSCEQNLNHDAMYWYRQDPGQGLRLIYYSQIVNDFQKGDIAEGYSVSREKKESFPLTVTSAQKNPTAFYLCASTPFGGQPQHFGDGTRLSIL.

The chain carries TRBV30 and TRBJ2-3; no firm D call. Germline CDR1 GTSNPN, CDR2 SVGIG (reference sequence). V lost 4 bases and J 4 bases, leaving 9 bases between the germline ends. The CDR3 covers 12 residues. CDR3 sequence: CAWTWRSDTQYF. The CDR3, as DNA: TGTGCCTGGACCTGGCGGTCAGATACGCAGTATTTT.

The chain joins TRBV18 to TRBJ1-1; D possibly corresponds to TRBD1 (5 bases). The CDR3 sequence is 14 residues long. CDR1 KGHSH and CDR2 LQKENI come from the germline V gene. With 0 bases removed from V and 2 bases from J, the gap between germline ends came to 7 bases. CDR3 protein: CASSPPGVNTEAFF. The CDR3 DNA reads as TGTGCCAGCTCACCACCGGGGGTAAACACTGAAGCTTTCTTT. The complete variable domain, with remaining parts taken from reference TRBV18 and TRBJ1-1, reads NAGVMQNPRHLVRRRGQEARLRCSPMKGHSHVYWYRQLPEEGLKFMVYLQKENIIDESGMPKERFSAEFPKEGPSILRIQQVVRGDSAAYFCASSPPGVNTEAFFGQGTRLTVV.

The V call is TRBV2, the J call TRBJ1-4; 9 nucleotides line up with TRBD1. V shed 6 bases, J shed 8 bases, and the junction held 7 bases outside the gene matches. The CDR3 length is 14 residues. Germline CDR1 SNHLY, CDR2 FYNNEI. CDR3 DNA: TGTGCCAGCAGAAAGACAGGGGGGGAAGAAAAACTGTTTTTT. Protein: CASRKTGGEEKLFF. The full variable domain, in which reference TRBV2 and TRBJ1-4 provide the parts outside the CDR3, is EPEVTQTPSHQVTQMGQEVILRCVPISNHLYFYWYRQILGQKVEFLVSFYNNEISEKSEIFDDQFSVERPDGSNFTLKIRSTKLEDSAMYFCASRKTGGEEKLFFGSGTQLSVL.

This clonotype was seen a handful of times. J is TRBJ1-6 and V is TRBV30; D gene ambiguous. The germline gives CDR1 GTSNPN, CDR2 SVGIG (reference sequence). The V gene lost 2 bases and the J gene lost 11 bases, with 13 bases spanning the gap. This CDR3 spans 13 amino acids. The CDR3 sequence is CAWSPEIAPPLHF. The CDR3 bases are TGTGCCTGGAGTCCTGAGATCGCGCCACCCCTCCACTTT. Drawing the rest from reference TRBV30 and TRBJ1-6, the complete variable domain is SQTIHQWPATLVQPVGSPLSLECTVEGTSNPNLYWYRQAAGRGLQLLFYSVGIGQISSEVPQNLSASRPQDRQFILSSKKLLLSDSGFYLCAWSPEIAPPLHFGNGTRLTVT.

The V gene is TRBV24-1, the J gene TRBJ1-1; maybe TRBD1 (5 bases). The germline V and J ends were trimmed by 6 bases and 11 bases, with 12 bases remaining between them. This CDR3 has 11 residues. The germline CDR1 and CDR2 sequences are KGHDR and SFDVKD. The CDR3 sequence: CATSSGLGAFF. Here the CDR3 DNA reads TGTGCCACCAGTTCAGGGTTGGGCGCTTTCTTT.

This clonotype was detected a few times. V and J are TRBV20-1 and TRBJ1-1, with D possibly being TRBD1 (5 bases). V gave up 4 bases and J gave up 2 bases, with 20 bases separating them. CDR1 DFQATT and CDR2 SNEGSKA come from the germline V gene (reference sequence). The CDR3 extends over 16 amino acids. CDR3 bases: TGCAGTGCTACCCGATTCCATACAGGAGGAAACACTGAAGCTTTCTTT. Protein product: CSATRFHTGGNTEAFF.

This clonotype has a handful of counts. J is TRBJ1-2 and V is TRBV12-3 or TRBV12-4; 10 bases align to TRBD1. The CDR3 totals 16 residues. J was trimmed by 2 bases and V by 5 bases; bases with no gene match: 8. CDR3 in DNA: TGTGCCAGCAGTCAAAGAGGGGGACAGGGGAACTATGGCTACACCTTC. Its translation is CASSQRGGQGNYGYTF.

V is TRBV30 and J is TRBJ2-7; 14 bases agree with TRBD2. Germline CDR1 GTSNPN, CDR2 SVGIG (reference sequence). The CDR3 spans 15 residues. V lost 3 bases to trimming and J lost 1 base; unmatched junction nucleotides: 2. The CDR3 here is CAWRGLAGESYEQYF. CDR3 coding DNA: TGTGCCTGGAGGGGACTAGCGGGGGAATCCTACGAGCAGTACTTC.

The chain links TRBV29-1 to TRBJ1-1; 7 bases align to TRBD1. This CDR3 is built from 14 residues. The trim removed 5 bases at V and 4 bases at J, leaving 10 bases unmatched. Germline V gene sequence: CDR1 SQVTM, CDR2 ANQGSEA. DNA of the CDR3: TGCAGCGTTAGGAAGGGGGCTGCGGCCACTGAAGCTTTCTTT. It yields the protein CSVRKGAAATEAFF.

This chain joins TRBV5-1 and TRBJ2-5; 8 bases line up with TRBD1. The CDR3 runs 14 residues. V was clipped by 2 bases and J by 5 bases; unmatched bases: 5. In germline, CDR1 is SGHRS, CDR2 YFSETQ. CDR3 DNA sequence: TGCGCCAGCAGCTTTGGACAGGGTAGGGAGACCCAGTACTTC. As protein: CASSFGQGRETQYF.

A few counts support this clonotype. The chain has TRBV6-1 and TRBJ1-5; TRBD1 matches at 9 bases. J was trimmed by 7 bases and V by 6 bases; bases with no gene match: 10. The length of the CDR3 is 15 residues. The germline V gene encodes CDR1 MNHNS and CDR2 SASEGT. CDR3 coding DNA: TGTGCCAGCAGCCCCACAGGGGGCGTTGGGCAGCCCCAGCATTTT. Translating it yields CASSPTGGVGQPQHF.

The rearrangement uses TRBV12-3 or TRBV12-4 and TRBJ1-2; D gene unclear. The CDR3 is 14 residues long. V lost 0 bases, J lost 5 bases, and 10 bases lay in between. CDR3 protein: CASSLAWSNYGYTF. As DNA, the CDR3 is TGTGCCAGCAGTTTAGCGTGGAGTAATTATGGCTACACCTTC.

The chain uses TRBV14 and TRBJ1-2, with a weak D call TRBD1 (5 bases). Trimming took off 2 bases at V and 4 bases at J, with 8 bases between the two ends. Germline CDR1 is SGHDN and CDR2 is FVKESK. The CDR3 is made up of 13 amino acids. CDR3 nucleotides: TGTGCCAGCAGCCAATCCAGGGCCTATGGCTACACCTTC. This translates into CASSQSRAYGYTF.

In nucleotides, the CDR3 is TGTGCCAGCAGCCGGGACAGGGACTATGGCTACACCTTC. Translation: CASSRDRDYGYTF. V gene TRBV28 combines with J gene TRBJ1-2, with 9 bases aligning to TRBD1. This CDR3 contains 13 residues. The V gene's germline CDR1 is MDHEN and CDR2 SYDVKM. Trimming at V came to 6 bases and at J to 3 bases, leaving 2 bases not matched to a gene.

This clonotype was picked up a small number of times. The CDR3: CASSTNRASPLHF. CDR3 sequence (DNA): TGTGCCAGTAGTACCAACAGGGCTTCACCCCTCCACTTT. The genes are TRBV19 and TRBJ1-6; D possibly corresponds to TRBD1 (6 bases). CDR1 is LNHDA, CDR2 SQIVND, per germline (reference sequence). Trimming stripped 4 bases from V and 9 bases from J, with 10 bases between. This CDR3 contains 13 residues. The full variable domain, in which reference TRBV19 and TRBJ1-6 provide the parts outside the CDR3, is DGGITQSPKYLFRKEGQNVTLSCEQNLNHDAMYWYRQDPGQGLRLIYYSQIVNDFQKGDIAEGYSVSREKKESFPLTVTSAQKNPTAFYLCASSTNRASPLHFGNGTRLTVT.

The chain employs TRBV27 and TRBJ1-1; D is uncertain. V was pared by 5 bases and J by 1 base, with 8 bases between. The germline gives CDR1 MNHEY, CDR2 SMNVEV (reference sequence). This CDR3 comprises 13 residues. DNA for the CDR3: TGTGCCAGCAGTCTTCAGGAGAACACTGAAGCTTTCTTT. As protein: CASSLQENTEAFF.

This chain uses TRBV2 with TRBJ1-1, with 7 positions matching TRBD1. Germline V gene data show CDR1 as SNHLY and CDR2 as FYNNEI. Unmatched junction bases numbered 7, after V lost 2 bases and J lost 4 bases. The CDR3 totals 15 residues. The CDR3 loop is CASSEKGARSTEAFF. The CDR3 nucleotides read TGTGCCAGCAGTGAAAAGGGGGCGCGGAGCACTGAAGCTTTCTTT.

The rearrangement joins TRBV7-8 to TRBJ1-5; no reliable D call. Deletions cut 5 bases from V and 7 bases from J, with 12 bases between. This CDR3 spans 13 amino acids. Germline CDR1 SGHVS, CDR2 FQNEAQ. CDR3 sequence: CASSHRWVQPQHF. CDR3 nucleotides: TGTGCCAGCAGCCATAGGTGGGTCCAGCCCCAGCATTTT. The whole variable domain, remainder taken from reference TRBV7-8 and TRBJ1-5, is GAGVSQSPRYKVAKRGQDVALRCDPISGHVSLFWYQQALGQGPEFLTYFQNEAQLDKSGLPSDRFFAERPEGSVSTLKIQRTQQEDSAVYLCASSHRWVQPQHFGDGTRLSIL.

This clonotype occurred a few times. The chain recombines TRBV27 with TRBJ1-6; 9 bases are a match to TRBD1. The CDR3 covers 15 residues. Germline V gene lookup returns CDR1 MNHEY and CDR2 SMNVEV (reference sequence). V shed 4 bases and J 7 bases; nucleotides not matched to a gene: 5. CDR3 sequence (DNA): TGTGCCAGCAGTTCCCCGGGACAGGGCAATTCACCCCTCCACTTT. This codes for CASSSPGQGNSPLHF.

This clonotype was seen a few times. The V call is TRBV7-6, the J call TRBJ2-2; 7 bases are shared with TRBD2. With V trimmed by 5 bases and J by 4 bases, 7 bases remained unmatched. Looked up from germline, CDR1 is SGHVS and CDR2 is FNYEAQ. This CDR3 has 15 residues. This CDR3 reads CASSPGRGVTGELFF. CDR3 DNA sequence: TGTGCCAGCAGCCCTGGTCGGGGGGTCACCGGGGAGCTGTTTTTT.

The sample holds a few counts of this clonotype. CDR3 loop: CASSANSIGELFF. The CDR3 coding sequence is TGTGCCAGCAGTGCTAACAGCATCGGGGAGCTGTTTTTT. The chain joins TRBV2 to TRBJ2-2, with unresolved D. The germline CDR1 and CDR2 sequences are SNHLY and FYNNEI. Trimming took off 4 bases at V and 7 bases at J, with 10 bases between the two ends. The CDR3 runs 13 residues.

The chain couples TRBV19 to TRBJ1-1, with TRBD1 matching over 8 bases. V was pared by 11 bases and J by 3 bases, with 8 bases of the junction left unmatched. Germline-derived CDR1 and CDR2 are LNHDA and SQIVND (reference sequence). The CDR3 extends over 13 amino acids. CDR3 DNA: TGTGCCTCATCCAGGGGGCGATACACTGAAGCTTTCTTT. It encodes CASSRGRYTEAFF.

J is TRBJ1-5 and V is TRBV29-1; TRBD1 agrees at 8 bases. Trimming cost V 4 bases and J 0 bases; bases outside gene matches: 8. The V gene's germline CDR1 is SQVTM and CDR2 ANQGSEA. The CDR3 totals 16 residues. The CDR3 sequence: CSVVLGQGSSNQPQHF. The CDR3 DNA reads TGCAGCGTTGTTCTCGGACAGGGAAGTAGCAATCAGCCCCAGCATTTT.

The chain carries TRBV2 and TRBJ2-1; D perhaps matches TRBD1 (5 bases). Per germline, CDR1 SNHLY and CDR2 FYNNEI. The CDR3 loop spans 13 amino acids. With 7 bases removed from V and 8 bases from J, the gap between germline ends came to 15 bases. The CDR3 protein is CASKGPVSDEQFF. The CDR3 DNA reads TGTGCCAGCAAGGGGCCTGTTAGTGATGAGCAGTTCTTC.